The subject of this entry is one T cell receptor beta chain. This clone was detected only once. No antigen is known for it. No base qualities exist here, and no much larger clone lies one base off it. The receptor library was made with the immunoSEQ multiplex PCR assay. TCRdb took over this immuneACCESS table, retaining in-frame rearrangements with V and J assigned. Such tables are incomplete; in checked studies, under half of the missing clones stem from an unresolved V gene, and the remainder is unexplained. The sample has about 99,000 clones on record, around 89% of them singletons. The ten largest clones add up to about 18% of the sample. This specimen comes from a study of control samples from healthy donors and cancer patients (dated by TCRdb to the early 2020s). The CDR3 numbers 13 residues from cysteine through phenylalanine. The sequence is cut down to CDR3 DNA, 39 bases in frame from base 1. V is shortened by 3 bases, J by 2 bases, and the region joining them spans 7 bases. From a lookup of the germline V gene (reference sequence), CDR1 and CDR2 are MNHEY and SMNVEV.

The receptor's source is a man aged 60 to 75 with lung cancer. The sample comprised PBMCs. In this chain, TRBV27 is recombined with TRBJ2-5; the D gene assignment is ambiguous. The sequence in DNA is TGTGCCAGCAGTTTTAGGCTTCAAGAGACCCAGTACTTC. Its product reads: CASSFRLQETQYF.